The 14 T cell receptor beta chains below all came from one sample that was sequenced in a study of T cells in Graves' hyperthyroidism and ophthalmopathy (dated by TCRdb to about 2019). The library was made by multiplex PCR. Sequenced using an Illumina HiSeq 2000. TCR beta CDR3 regions were amplified from RNA transcripts. A first-round RT-PCR of the TCR CDR3 used the HTBI primer set with the Qiagen OneStep RT-PCR kit. TCRdb ran its own pipeline on the public reads, namely fastp trimming at Q25 and MiXCR clone calling, and kept in-frame beta chains. Under each unique CDR3 protein, matching rows form one entry showing the most common genes and DNA. This sample lists around 490,000 distinct CDR3 sequences; just under 20% were detected once. Over 45% of the sample comes from the top ten. Sequencing input: blood. These receptors originate from a man aged 35 to 55 with Graves' ophthalmopathy.

This clonotype showed up many times. The chain employs TRBV2 and TRBJ1-5; D is undetermined. The germline V gene has CDR1 SNHLY and CDR2 FYNNEI. The CDR3 is 16 residues long. Trimming shortened V by 0 bases and J by 4 bases, and 13 bases separated the two germline ends. CDR3 in amino acids: CASSEANSRGNQPQHF. The CDR3 region has the DNA TGTGCCAGCAGTGAAGCGAACAGCCGAGGTAATCAGCCCCAGCATTTT.

This clonotype came up many times. The chain recombines TRBV7-8 with TRBJ2-2, with 9 bases lining up with TRBD2. V shed 2 bases and J 2 bases; nucleotides not matched to a gene: 6. CDR1 and CDR2 from the germline V gene are SGHVS and FQNEAQ. This CDR3 contains 17 residues. The CDR3 nucleotides are TGTGCCAGCAGCTTAAGTTTGCTAGCGGGAAACACCGGGGAGCTGTTTTTT. It encodes CASSLSLLAGNTGELFF.

The J gene is TRBJ1-2, the V gene TRBV29-1; D not certain. Trimming shortened V by 3 bases and J by 1 base, and 3 bases separated the two germline ends. Looked up from germline, CDR1 is SQVTM and CDR2 is ANQGSEA. CDR3 size: 11 residues. CDR3 amino acids: CSVDINYGYTF. The CDR3 DNA reads TGCAGCGTTGATATTAACTATGGCTACACCTTC.

This clonotype was observed a few times. The chain has TRBV3-1 and TRBJ1-2; 9 bases line up with TRBD1. From germline, CDR1 is LGHDT and CDR2 YNNKEL (reference sequence). The CDR3 covers 15 residues. V was clipped by 0 bases and J by 6 bases; unmatched bases: 5. The CDR3 bases are TGTGCCAGCAGCCAAGATTCGGGACAGGGCAATGGCTACACCTTC. This gives the protein CASSQDSGQGNGYTF. Together with reference TRBV3-1 and TRBJ1-2, the CDR3 gives the full variable domain: DTAVSQTPKYLVTQMGNDKSIKCEQNLGHDTMYWYKQDSKKFLKIMFSYNNKELIINETVPNRFSPKSPDKAHLNLHINSLELGDSAVYFCASSQDSGQGNGYTFGSGTRLTVV.

This clonotype has just a few counts. This chain links TRBV29-1 with TRBJ1-1; 7 bases map to TRBD1. Germline V lookup: CDR1 SQVTM, CDR2 ANQGSEA. The junction had 7 bases not matched to a gene; V was cut back by 7 bases and J by 2 bases. The CDR3 totals 13 residues. CDR3 nucleotides: TGCAGCGCCAAGGGACAGCCTAACACTGAAGCTTTCTTT. This encodes CSAKGQPNTEAFF.

The rearrangement joins TRBV12-3 or TRBV12-4 to TRBJ2-7; TRBD1 might be the D (5 bases). This CDR3 is 11 amino acids long. The V end lost 6 bases, the J end lost 8 bases, and 11 bases lay between the germline ends. The chain's CDR3 is CASSRRVQQYF. CDR3 coding DNA: TGTGCCAGCAGCCGCAGGGTCCAGCAGTACTTC.

This clonotype was seen a handful of times. This chain joins TRBV15 and TRBJ2-3; either TRBD1 or TRBD2 may fit D (5 bases each). CDR1 and CDR2 from the germline V gene are LNHNV and YYDKDF (reference sequence). This CDR3 is 16 amino acids long. V lost 0 bases, J lost 0 bases, and 10 bases lay in between. CDR3 in DNA: TGTGCCACCAGCAGAGATGGGGGTGCTAGCACAGATACGCAGTATTTT. Translated, it gives CATSRDGGASTDTQYF.

This clonotype was observed many times. This sequence joins TRBV2 and TRBJ2-7; TRBD1 might be the D (5 bases). V lost 8 bases to trimming and J lost 7 bases, with 15 bases between them. The CDR3 is 12 residues long. Per the germline V gene, CDR1 is SNHLY and CDR2 is FYNNEI. The CDR3 DNA sequence: TGTGCCAGCGTACTGGGGCCGAAGGAGCAGTACTTC. It translates to CASVLGPKEQYF.

This clonotype was recorded a few times. The chain carries TRBV6-1 and TRBJ2-1; D gene ambiguous. This CDR3 region has 16 residues. Trimming left V 4 bases short and J 2 bases short, with 15 bases between. The V gene's germline CDR1 is MNHNS and CDR2 SASEGT. Here the CDR3 reads CASSAGPRGAYNEQFF. As DNA, the CDR3 is TGTGCCAGCAGTGCCGGACCCCGAGGCGCCTACAATGAGCAGTTCTTC.

This clonotype was recorded many times. The rearrangement links TRBV18 to TRBJ2-7; perhaps D is TRBD1 or TRBD2 (5 bases each). The CDR3 sequence is 13 residues long. V lost 3 bases, J lost 4 bases, and 10 bases lay in between. Looked up from germline, CDR1 is KGHSH and CDR2 is LQKENI. CDR3 amino acids: CASSPLGDYEQYF. CDR3 bases: TGTGCCAGCTCACCTTTGGGGGATTACGAGCAGTACTTC.

The sample holds many counts of this clonotype. The chain carries TRBV30 and TRBJ1-2; 8 nucleotides line up with TRBD1. This CDR3 has 13 residues. Germline V lookup: CDR1 GTSNPN, CDR2 SVGIG (reference sequence). J gave up 8 bases and V 5 bases, and 10 bases lay outside the gene matches. The CDR3 DNA follows: TGTGCCTGGGGACAGGGTGAAGCTCGAGGCTACACCTTC. Amino acid sequence: CAWGQGEARGYTF.

This chain connects TRBV11-1 to TRBJ2-7; 10 bases are shared with TRBD2. The trim removed 1 base at V and 6 bases at J, leaving 9 bases unmatched. Germline values: CDR1 SGHAT, CDR2 FQDESV (reference sequence). The CDR3 sequence is 16 residues long. CDR3: CASSLEVSLAGAEQYF. In DNA, the CDR3 is TGTGCCAGCAGCTTAGAAGTTAGCCTAGCGGGGGCCGAGCAGTACTTC. Full variable domain (rest looked up from reference TRBV11-1 and TRBJ2-7): EAEVAQSPRYKITEKSQAVAFWCDPISGHATLYWYRQILGQGPELLVQFQDESVVDDSQLPKDRFSAERLKGVDSTLKIQPAELGDSAMYLCASSLEVSLAGAEQYFGPGTRLTVT.

Ten or more counts support this clonotype. The chain combines TRBV7-2 with TRBJ1-1; 7 bases agree with TRBD1. Per the germline V gene, CDR1 is SGHTA and CDR2 is FQGNSA. The V and J ends lost 5 bases and 0 bases, in that order; junction bases with no gene match: 6. The CDR3 is 15 residues long. The CDR3 reads CASSPGGQMNTEAFF. The CDR3 region has the DNA TGTGCCAGCAGCCCAGGGGGGCAGATGAACACTGAAGCTTTCTTT.

This clonotype has ten or more counts. The chain is built from TRBV28 and TRBJ2-7, with a tentative D call TRBD1 (5 bases). Germline assignment: CDR1 MDHEN and CDR2 SYDVKM. The CDR3 covers 11 residues. V lost 10 bases, J lost 3 bases, and 10 bases lay in between. CDR3 loop: CATYQGYEQYF. CDR3 DNA: TGTGCCACCTACCAGGGCTACGAGCAGTACTTC.